This T cell receptor beta chain was sequenced for a study of cytomegalovirus exposure and HLA in healthy donors. A remark on this clone: No antigen is known for it.

The PCR had 60 Vbeta and 13 Jbeta primers. Assay used: immunoSEQ multiplex PCR; TCRdb lists only in-frame clones, some missing. The top ten clones hold 2.4% of a sample with about 170,000 clones, approximately 78% of them seen once. In germline, CDR1 is KGHSH, CDR2 LQKENI. CDR3 length: 13 residues. V was clipped by 4 bases and J by 3 bases, with 10 bases between them. Study results and limitations: In vitro, a few CMV-associated chains proved specific for CMV antigens. An assumption of roughly uniform sequencing depth across donors underlay the presence/absence analyses. In a later analysis, at a false discovery rate of 0.05, 16,951 TCR beta sequences were associated with HLA alleles. Available immune exposure information covered CMV serostatus only.

This clonotype originated in a male donor in good health and CMV-seronegative. The chain recombines TRBV18 with TRBJ2-7; tentative D call: TRBD2 (6 bases). Sequenced: PBMCs. CDR3 coding DNA: TGTGCCAGCTCACTCCGGGGGAACTACGAGCAGTACTTC. Its translation: CASSLRGNYEQYF.